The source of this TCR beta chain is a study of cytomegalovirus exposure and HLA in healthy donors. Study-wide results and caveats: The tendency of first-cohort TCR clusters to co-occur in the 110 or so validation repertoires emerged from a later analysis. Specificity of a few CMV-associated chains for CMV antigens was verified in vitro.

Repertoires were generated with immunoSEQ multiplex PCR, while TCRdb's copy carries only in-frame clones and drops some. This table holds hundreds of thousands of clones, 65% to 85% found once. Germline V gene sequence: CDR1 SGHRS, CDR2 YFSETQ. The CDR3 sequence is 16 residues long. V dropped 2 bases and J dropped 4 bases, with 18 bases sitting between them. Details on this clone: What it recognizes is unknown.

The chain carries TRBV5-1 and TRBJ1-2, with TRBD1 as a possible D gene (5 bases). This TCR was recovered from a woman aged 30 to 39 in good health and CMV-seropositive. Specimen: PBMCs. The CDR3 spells CASSLIVQGRIYGYTF. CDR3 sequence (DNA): TGCGCCAGCAGCTTAATAGTCCAGGGAAGAATCTATGGCTACACCTTC.